The TCR beta chain under discussion was sequenced for a study of shared clonotypes between healthy human individuals. About this clone itself: Its antigen remains unknown.

TCRdb keeps only in-frame clones here, not all; method: immunoSEQ multiplex PCR. The data hold about 1.5 million clones, with more than 95% observed a single time. General study findings and limits: Generally, naive subsets (rather than memory subsets) showed larger estimated richness.

The CDR3 is 16 residues long. Between the trimmed V and J ends, which lost 6 bases and 3 bases, there was a span of 20 bases. Germline loops: CDR1 MNHEY, CDR2 SMNVEV (reference sequence). The sample taken for sequencing was naive CD4+ T cells sorted from blood. The subset here: CD45RA+ positively selected. The clonotype originates from a man aged 25 to 40 in good health. V usage is TRBV27 and J usage is TRBJ2-5; D may be TRBD2 (8 bases). CDR3 protein: CASSTRGGGRKETQYF. CDR3 coding DNA: TGTGCCAGCAGCACGCGAGGGGGCGGGAGGAAAGAGACCCAGTACTTC.